In this sample, the clone carrying this T cell receptor (beta chain) turned up a few times. Its antigen is currently unknown. Multiplex touch-down PCR with TRB-A/B primers amplified rearranged V-D-J TRB sequences. Each CDR3 protein is one row after TCRdb ran MiXCR on the multiplex PCR reads. The sample records approximately 5,100 distinct CDR3 sequences, around 27% being singletons. Amplification of TCR beta used genomic DNA extracted from peripheral blood. This specimen comes from a study of T cell repertoires in aging, cancer and after chemotherapy. In the study overall: Patients with glioblastoma brain tumors were sampled before and after temozolomide-based therapy. Study-wide results and limits: Median generation probability rose over the chemotherapy interval in each cancer cohort, suggesting rebound thymic output.

The CDR3 length is 15 residues. The trim removed 4 bases at V and 9 bases at J, leaving 12 bases unmatched. The germline gives CDR1 SGHNT, CDR2 YYREEE (reference sequence). The sequencing input was blood. This TCR was sampled from a human donor with a solid tumor. The J gene is TRBJ2-2, the V gene TRBV5-4, with 7 bases aligning to TRBD1. The CDR3 nucleotides are TGTGCCAGCAGCAACAGGGGCGCCGTTGAATGGGAGCTGTTTTTT. Its protein is CASSNRGAVEWELFF.